These 16 T cell receptor beta chains were sequenced from one sample in a study of blood T cells in healthy people across ages (dated by TCRdb to between 2015 and 2017). Preparation of the library involved 5' RACE. TCRdb shows the sequencer as Illumina HiSeq 2500. The second PCR ran for about 6 to 12 cycles and used a J-beta primer mix along with a sample-barcoded 5' primer. TCRdb itself trimmed the public reads at Q25 with fastp, ran MiXCR and retained productive beta chains. Each record represents a unique CDR3 protein, reported with the most common genes and DNA among its rows. The sample records about a million distinct CDR3 sequences, about 44% of which are singletons. The ten largest clones capture roughly an eighth of the sample. The sample comprised blood. The receptors originated from a man younger than 40 in good health.

The chain has TRBV20-1 and TRBJ2-1, with a weak D call TRBD2 (6 bases). The ends were cut back, 0 bases at V and 8 bases at J, with 20 bases in the middle. The CDR3 loop spans 16 amino acids. Germline V lookup: CDR1 DFQATT, CDR2 SNEGSKA (reference sequence). The CDR3 region has the DNA TGCAGTGCTAGAGATCGATGGGGAGGTGGTATCGATGAGCAGTTCTTC. Its translation: CSARDRWGGGIDEQFF.

The chain joins TRBV27 to TRBJ2-7; maybe TRBD2 (7 bases). Between the trimmed V and J ends, which lost 4 bases and 2 bases, there was a span of 15 bases. Germline V CDR1 and CDR2: MNHEY, SMNVEV (reference sequence). The CDR3 loop spans 15 amino acids. CDR3 sequence (DNA): TGTGCCAGCAGTTCACGGGGGGCCCGCACCTACGAGCAGTACTTC. This codes for CASSSRGARTYEQYF.

At least ten counts were recorded for this clonotype. This rearrangement joins TRBV29-1 to TRBJ2-1, with D unclear. The CDR3 is 14 residues long. Trimming cost V 3 bases and J 0 bases, with 9 bases left between them. Germline V gene data show CDR1 as SQVTM and CDR2 as ANQGSEA. DNA of the CDR3: TGCAGCGTTGAGAAGGTCTCCTCCTACAATGAGCAGTTCTTC. Translation: CSVEKVSSYNEQFF.

The chain has TRBV29-1 and TRBJ2-1; 7 bases match TRBD1. The assigned J gene may be wrong: the sequence end matches TRBJ2-7 better. Germline CDR1 SQVTM, CDR2 ANQGSEA. This CDR3 contains 18 residues. This CDR3 reads CSADERKPGQWSYNEQYF. Here the CDR3 DNA reads TGCAGCGCTGACGAGCGAAAACCGGGACAGTGGTCCTACAATGAGCAGTACTTC.

Only one count was recorded for this clonotype. This rearrangement joins TRBV16 to TRBJ1-4; D unclear. Germline V CDR1 and CDR2: KGHSY, FQNENV. V lost 1 base and J lost 0, with 9 bases in between. The CDR3 is made up of 16 amino acids. CDR3 DNA: TGTGCCAGCAGCCAATTGTACGGGGCAACTAATGAAAAACTGTTTTTT. Translated, it gives CASSQLYGATNEKLFF.

This chain uses TRBV4-3 with TRBJ2-3; 9 positions match TRBD2. The V and J ends lost 0 bases and 9 bases, in that order; junction bases with no gene match: 19. Germline-derived CDR1 and CDR2 are LGHNA and YSLEER. The CDR3 loop spans 19 amino acids. The CDR3 loop is CASSQEKSSGGRRSGTQYF. The CDR3 coding sequence is TGCGCCAGCAGCCAAGAGAAAAGTAGCGGGGGCCGGCGCTCGGGAACGCAGTATTTT.

The sample holds many counts of this clonotype. A much larger clonotype is one base distant, so this may be a read error. The gene calls are TRBV5-1 and TRBJ2-1, with D perhaps given as TRBD1 or TRBD2 (7 bases each). The J call is uncertain, as TRBJ2-7 better fits the DNA end. Looked up from germline, CDR1 is SGHRS and CDR2 is YFSETQ. The CDR3 length is 14 residues. CDR3 loop: CASSGGDSYNEQYF. Here the CDR3 DNA reads TGCGCCAGCAGCGGGGGGGACAGCTACAATGAGCAGTACTTC.

The chain joins TRBV20-1 to TRBJ2-5; perhaps D is TRBD1 or TRBD2 (5 bases each). This CDR3 comprises 11 residues. The germline gives CDR1 DFQATT, CDR2 SNEGSKA (reference sequence). The CDR3 here is CDRLDRGTQYF. In DNA form, the CDR3 reads TGCGACAGACTGGACCGGGGAACCCAGTACTTC.

This chain links TRBV27 with TRBJ2-4; 7 positions match TRBD1. Unmatched junction bases numbered 6, after V lost 7 bases and J lost 6 bases. Germline V lookup: CDR1 MNHEY, CDR2 SMNVEV (reference sequence). The CDR3 spans 13 residues. The CDR3 protein is CASTGQHSNIQYF. CDR3 coding DNA: TGTGCCAGCACGGGACAGCATTCAAACATTCAGTACTTC.

This chain connects TRBV6-5 to TRBJ2-3; possible D gene TRBD2, 6 bases. The CDR3 runs 15 residues. Trimming pared 4 bases from V and 0 bases from J, leaving 11 bases between. Per germline, CDR1 MNHEY and CDR2 SVGAGI. The CDR3 here is CASSFLGTSTDTQYF. The CDR3 DNA is TGTGCCAGCAGTTTTTTGGGGACTAGCACAGATACGCAGTATTTT.

This clonotype was found a few times. The chain has TRBV12-3 or TRBV12-4 and TRBJ2-7; 8 nucleotides match TRBD1. CDR3 size: 16 residues. J gave up 5 bases and V 3 bases, and 12 bases lay outside the gene matches. The DNA of the CDR3 is TGTGCCAGCAGTTTTTTCGCCGGACAGGGTACGAACGAGCAGTACTTC. Amino acids: CASSFFAGQGTNEQYF.

The rearrangement uses TRBV10-3 and TRBJ2-3; D not certain. CDR3 length: 14 residues. The V end lost 2 bases, the J end lost 2 bases, and 8 bases lay between the germline ends. Germline-derived CDR1 and CDR2 are ENHRY and SYGVKD. In DNA, the CDR3 is TGTGCCATCAGTGAGCCGAGCAACACAGATACGCAGTATTTT. Its protein is CAISEPSNTDTQYF.

The chain joins TRBV12-3 or TRBV12-4 to TRBJ1-5, with D possibly matching TRBD1 (6 bases). The CDR3 loop spans 15 amino acids. V was trimmed by 8 bases and J by 2 bases, leaving 16 bases between them. CDR3 in DNA: TGTGCCAGCGGAGACGGGGGCCAGGGCAATCAGCCCCAGCATTTT. Translated, it gives CASGDGGQGNQPQHF.

There are a few counts of this clonotype. V usage is TRBV5-1 and J usage is TRBJ1-4; D ambiguous. The length of the CDR3 is 14 residues. Per the germline V gene, CDR1 is SGHRS and CDR2 is YFSETQ. Between the trimmed V and J ends, which lost 0 bases and 3 bases, there was a span of 6 bases. CDR3 in amino acids: CASSLGGPNEKLFF. DNA of the CDR3: TGCGCCAGCAGCTTGGGAGGACCTAATGAAAAACTGTTTTTT.

The chain links TRBV2 to TRBJ1-1; no firm D call. Looked up from germline, CDR1 is SNHLY and CDR2 is FYNNEI. CDR3 length: 13 amino acids. The V gene lost 4 bases and the J gene lost 0 bases, with 6 bases spanning the gap. In DNA form, the CDR3 reads TGTGCCAGCAGTGCGACTATGAACACTGAAGCTTTCTTT. As protein: CASSATMNTEAFF.

A note on this clonotype: Sequence at one end of the junction differs from germline and may be a read error. This chain links TRBV7-7 with TRBJ2-5; D is undetermined. Germline values: CDR1 SSHAT, CDR2 FNYEAQ (reference sequence). The CDR3 loop spans 16 amino acids. The DNA of the CDR3 is TGTGCTAGCAGCTTAGGGCAGAACACCAGACAAGAGACCCAGTACTTC. Its protein is CASSLGQNTRQETQYF.